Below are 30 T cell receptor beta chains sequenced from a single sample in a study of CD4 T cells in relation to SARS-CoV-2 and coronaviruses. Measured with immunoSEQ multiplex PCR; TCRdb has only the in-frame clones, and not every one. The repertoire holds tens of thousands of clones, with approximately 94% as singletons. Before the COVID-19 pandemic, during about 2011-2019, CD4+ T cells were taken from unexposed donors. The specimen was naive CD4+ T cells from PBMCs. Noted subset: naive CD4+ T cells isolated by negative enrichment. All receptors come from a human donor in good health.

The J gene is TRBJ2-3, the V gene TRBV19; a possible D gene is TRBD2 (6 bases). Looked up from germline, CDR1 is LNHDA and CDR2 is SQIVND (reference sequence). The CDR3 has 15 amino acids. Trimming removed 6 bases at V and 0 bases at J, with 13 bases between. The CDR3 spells CASSKSGTSTDTQYF. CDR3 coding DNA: TGTGCCAGTAGCAAATCGGGGACTAGCACAGATACGCAGTATTTT.

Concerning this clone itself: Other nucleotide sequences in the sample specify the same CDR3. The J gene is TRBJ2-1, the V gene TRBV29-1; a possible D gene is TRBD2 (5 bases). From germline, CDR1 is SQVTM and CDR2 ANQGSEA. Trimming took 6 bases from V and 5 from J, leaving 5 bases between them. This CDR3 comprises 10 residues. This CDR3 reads CSVADNEQFF. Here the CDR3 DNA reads TGCAGCGTAGCGGACAATGAGCAGTTCTTC.

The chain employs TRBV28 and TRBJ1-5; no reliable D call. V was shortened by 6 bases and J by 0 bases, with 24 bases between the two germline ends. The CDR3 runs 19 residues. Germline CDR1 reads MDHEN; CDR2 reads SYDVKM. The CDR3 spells CASRGRIGRLRYSNQPQHF. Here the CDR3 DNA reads TGTGCCAGCAGAGGAAGAATCGGACGCCTCCGTTATAGCAATCAGCCCCAGCATTTT.

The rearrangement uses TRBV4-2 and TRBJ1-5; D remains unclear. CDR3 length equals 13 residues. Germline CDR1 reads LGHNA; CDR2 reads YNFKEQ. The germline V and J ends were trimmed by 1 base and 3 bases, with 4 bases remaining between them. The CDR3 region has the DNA TGTGCCAGCAGCCAAGTCTCCAATCAGCCCCAGCATTTT. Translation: CASSQVSNQPQHF.

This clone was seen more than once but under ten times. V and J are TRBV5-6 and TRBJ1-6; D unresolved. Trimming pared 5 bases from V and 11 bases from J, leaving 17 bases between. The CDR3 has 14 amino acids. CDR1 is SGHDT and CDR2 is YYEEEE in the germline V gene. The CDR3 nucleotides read TGTGCCAGCAGTCGAGGAGGTGTTAAGGCACCCCTCCACTTT. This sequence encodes CASSRGGVKAPLHF.

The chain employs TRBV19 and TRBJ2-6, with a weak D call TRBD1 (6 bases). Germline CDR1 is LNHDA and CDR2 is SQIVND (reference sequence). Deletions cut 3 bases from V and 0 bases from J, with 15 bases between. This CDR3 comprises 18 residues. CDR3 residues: CASSISGTFSSGANVLTF. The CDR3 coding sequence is TGTGCCAGTAGTATTTCCGGGACATTCAGCTCTGGGGCCAACGTCCTGACTTTC.

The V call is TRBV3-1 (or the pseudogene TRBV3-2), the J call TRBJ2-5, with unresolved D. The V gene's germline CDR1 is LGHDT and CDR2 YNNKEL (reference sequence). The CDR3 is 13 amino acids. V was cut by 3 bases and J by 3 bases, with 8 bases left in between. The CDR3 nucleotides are TGTGCCAGCAGCCAGAGTAGGAAAGAGACCCAGTACTTC. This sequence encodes CASSQSRKETQYF.

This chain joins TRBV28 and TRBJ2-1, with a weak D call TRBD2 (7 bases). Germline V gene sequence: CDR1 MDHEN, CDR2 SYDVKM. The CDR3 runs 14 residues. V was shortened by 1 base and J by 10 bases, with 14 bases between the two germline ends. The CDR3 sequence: CASSLYGGGGEQFF. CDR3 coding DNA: TGTGCCAGCAGTTTATATGGCGGGGGCGGGGAGCAGTTCTTC.

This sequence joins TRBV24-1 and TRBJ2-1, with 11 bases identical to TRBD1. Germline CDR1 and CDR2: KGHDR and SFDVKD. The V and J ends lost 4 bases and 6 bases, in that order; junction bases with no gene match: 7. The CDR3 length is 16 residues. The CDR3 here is CATSDRFGTGGNEQFF. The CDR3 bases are TGTGCCACCAGTGACCGTTTCGGGACAGGGGGCAATGAGCAGTTCTTC.

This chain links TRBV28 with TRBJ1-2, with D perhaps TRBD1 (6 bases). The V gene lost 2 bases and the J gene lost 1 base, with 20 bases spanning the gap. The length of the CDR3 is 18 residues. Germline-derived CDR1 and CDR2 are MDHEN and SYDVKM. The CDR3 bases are TGTGCCAGCAGTTTAGGGGGAGGGGGAGCGAATCATAACTATGGCTACACCTTC. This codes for CASSLGGGGANHNYGYTF.

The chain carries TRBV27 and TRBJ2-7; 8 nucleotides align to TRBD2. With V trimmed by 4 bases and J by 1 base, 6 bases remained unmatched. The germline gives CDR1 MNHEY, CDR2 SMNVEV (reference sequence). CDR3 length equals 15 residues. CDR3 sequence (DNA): TGTGCCAGCAGTTCCCCGGGGGGGGCTTCCTACGAGCAGTACTTC. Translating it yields CASSSPGGASYEQYF.

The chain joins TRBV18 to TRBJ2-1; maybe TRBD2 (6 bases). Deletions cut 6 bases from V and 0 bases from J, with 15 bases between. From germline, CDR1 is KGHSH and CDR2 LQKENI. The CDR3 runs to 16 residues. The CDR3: CASSQGRGISYNEQFF. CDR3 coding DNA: TGTGCCAGCTCGCAGGGACGGGGGATCTCCTACAATGAGCAGTTCTTC.

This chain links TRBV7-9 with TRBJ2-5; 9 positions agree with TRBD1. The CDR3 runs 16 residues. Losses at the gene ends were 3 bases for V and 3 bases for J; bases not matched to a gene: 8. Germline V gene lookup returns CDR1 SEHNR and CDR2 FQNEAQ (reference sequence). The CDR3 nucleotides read TGTGCCAGCAGCTTTAGTAGAACAGGGGGCGAAGAGACCCAGTACTTC. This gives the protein CASSFSRTGGEETQYF.

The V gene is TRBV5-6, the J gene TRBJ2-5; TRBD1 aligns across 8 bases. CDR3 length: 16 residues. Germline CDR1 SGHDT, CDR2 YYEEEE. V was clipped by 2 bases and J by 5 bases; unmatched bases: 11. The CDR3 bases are TGTGCCAGCAGCTTAACTCAGGGGGCGCTTCTGGAGACCCAGTACTTC. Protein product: CASSLTQGALLETQYF.

Here the CDR3 reads CASSSGAGTGVLLIYGYTF. The CDR3 DNA reads TGTGCCAGCAGCTCCGGTGCCGGGACAGGTGTCCTCTTGATCTATGGCTACACCTTC. This chain uses TRBV5-6 with TRBJ1-2; TRBD1 matches at 8 bases. CDR1 and CDR2 (germline): SGHDT, YYEEEE. The CDR3 contains 19 residues. V trimming: 3 bases; J trimming: 4 bases; junction bases outside the gene matches: 20.

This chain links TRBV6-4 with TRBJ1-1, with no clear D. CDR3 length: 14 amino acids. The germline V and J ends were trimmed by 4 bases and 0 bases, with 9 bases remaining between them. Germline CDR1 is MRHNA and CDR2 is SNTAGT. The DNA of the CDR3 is TGTGCCAGCAGTGCCAGTGGGTTGAACACTGAAGCTTTCTTT. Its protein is CASSASGLNTEAFF.

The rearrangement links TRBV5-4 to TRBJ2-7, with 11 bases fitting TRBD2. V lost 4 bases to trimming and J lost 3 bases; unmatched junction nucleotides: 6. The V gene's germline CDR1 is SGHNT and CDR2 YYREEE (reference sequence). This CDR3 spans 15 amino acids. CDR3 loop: CASSAGLAEHYEQYF. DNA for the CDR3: TGTGCCAGCAGCGCGGGACTAGCGGAACACTACGAGCAGTACTTC.

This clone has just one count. The CDR3 spells CASRPSDRLVSYEQYF. The CDR3 bases are TGTGCCTCCAGACCGTCGGACAGGCTTGTCTCCTACGAGCAGTACTTC. This chain uses TRBV30 with TRBJ2-7; 7 bases are shared with TRBD1. J was trimmed by 0 bases and V by 7 bases; bases with no gene match: 15. Germline CDR1 is GTSNPN and CDR2 is SVGIG (reference sequence). This CDR3 has 16 amino acids.

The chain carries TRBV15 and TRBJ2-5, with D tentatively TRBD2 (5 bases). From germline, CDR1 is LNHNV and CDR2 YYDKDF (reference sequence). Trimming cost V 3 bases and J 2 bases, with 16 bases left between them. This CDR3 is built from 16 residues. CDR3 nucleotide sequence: TGTGCCACCAGCAGGCGACCACTTGAGGGACAAGAGACCCAGTACTTC. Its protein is CATSRRPLEGQETQYF. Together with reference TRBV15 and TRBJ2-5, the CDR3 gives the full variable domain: DAMVIQNPRYQVTQFGKPVTLSCSQTLNHNVMYWYQQKSSQAPKLLFHYYDKDFNNEADTPDNFQSRRPNTSFCFLDIRSPGLGDTAMYLCATSRRPLEGQETQYFGPGTRLLVL.

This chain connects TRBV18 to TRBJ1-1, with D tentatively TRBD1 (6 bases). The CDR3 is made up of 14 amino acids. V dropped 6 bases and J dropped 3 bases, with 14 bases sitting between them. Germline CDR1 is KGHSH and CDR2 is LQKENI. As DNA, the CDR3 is TGTGCCAGCTCCGCGGGGGCGGGACACACTGAAGCTTTCTTT. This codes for CASSAGAGHTEAFF.

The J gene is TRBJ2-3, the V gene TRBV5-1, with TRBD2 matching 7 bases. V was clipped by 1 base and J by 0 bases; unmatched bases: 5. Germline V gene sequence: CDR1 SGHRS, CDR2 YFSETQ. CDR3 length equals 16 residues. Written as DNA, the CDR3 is TGCGCCAGCAGCTTGTCGGGGGGTATTAGCACAGATACGCAGTATTTT. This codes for CASSLSGGISTDTQYF.

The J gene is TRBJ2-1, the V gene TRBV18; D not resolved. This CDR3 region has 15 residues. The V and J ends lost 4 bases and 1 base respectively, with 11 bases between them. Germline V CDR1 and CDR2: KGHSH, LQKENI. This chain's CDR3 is CASSLGWDSYNEQFF. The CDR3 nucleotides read TGTGCCAGCTCACTAGGGTGGGATTCCTACAATGAGCAGTTCTTC.

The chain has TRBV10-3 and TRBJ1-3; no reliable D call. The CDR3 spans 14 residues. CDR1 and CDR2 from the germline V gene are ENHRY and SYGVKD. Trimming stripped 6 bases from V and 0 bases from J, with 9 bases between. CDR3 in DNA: TGTGCCATCAGGTATGGGAGCTCTGGAAACACCATATATTTT. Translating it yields CAIRYGSSGNTIYF.

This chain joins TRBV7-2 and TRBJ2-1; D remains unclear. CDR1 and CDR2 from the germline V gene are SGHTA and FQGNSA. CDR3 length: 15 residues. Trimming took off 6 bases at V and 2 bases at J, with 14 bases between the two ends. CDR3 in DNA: TGTGCCAGCAGACCGCCGCCCACCACCTACAATGAGCAGTTCTTC. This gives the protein CASRPPPTTYNEQFF.

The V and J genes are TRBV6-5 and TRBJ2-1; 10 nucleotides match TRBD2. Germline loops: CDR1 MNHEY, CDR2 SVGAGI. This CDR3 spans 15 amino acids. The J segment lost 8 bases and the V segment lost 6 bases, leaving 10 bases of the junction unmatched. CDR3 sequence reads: CASSKRTSGIDEQFF. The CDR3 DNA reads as TGTGCCAGCAGCAAAAGGACTAGCGGTATCGATGAGCAGTTCTTC.

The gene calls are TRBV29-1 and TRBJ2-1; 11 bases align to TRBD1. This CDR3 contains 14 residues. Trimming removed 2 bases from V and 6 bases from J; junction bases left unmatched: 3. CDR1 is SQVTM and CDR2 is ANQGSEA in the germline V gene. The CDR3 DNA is TGCAGCGTTGAACGGGACAGGGGGTTCAATGAGCAGTTCTTC. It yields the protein CSVERDRGFNEQFF.

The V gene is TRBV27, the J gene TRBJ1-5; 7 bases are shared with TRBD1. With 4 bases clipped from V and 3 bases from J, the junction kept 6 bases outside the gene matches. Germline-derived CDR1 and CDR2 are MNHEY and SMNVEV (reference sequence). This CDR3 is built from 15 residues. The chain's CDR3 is CASSSRTGPNQPQHF. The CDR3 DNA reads TGTGCCAGCAGTTCCCGGACAGGCCCCAATCAGCCCCAGCATTTT.

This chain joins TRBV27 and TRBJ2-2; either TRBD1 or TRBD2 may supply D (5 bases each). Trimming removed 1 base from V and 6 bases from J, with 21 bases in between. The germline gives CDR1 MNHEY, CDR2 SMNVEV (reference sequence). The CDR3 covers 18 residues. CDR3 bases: TGTGCCAGCAGTTTATATCCAGGGTTATTGGGGGTTCCCGGGGAGCTGTTTTTT. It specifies CASSLYPGLLGVPGELFF.

CDR3 protein: CASSTGTRGANVLTF. Written as DNA, the CDR3 is TGTGCCAGCAGCACCGGGACGCGAGGGGCCAACGTCCTGACTTTC. The chain couples TRBV7-9 to TRBJ2-6; D is perhaps TRBD1 or TRBD2 (5 bases each). The CDR3 spans 15 residues. Germline CDR1 is SEHNR and CDR2 is FQNEAQ (reference sequence). The V end was cut by 5 bases, the J end by 4 bases, with 12 bases between.

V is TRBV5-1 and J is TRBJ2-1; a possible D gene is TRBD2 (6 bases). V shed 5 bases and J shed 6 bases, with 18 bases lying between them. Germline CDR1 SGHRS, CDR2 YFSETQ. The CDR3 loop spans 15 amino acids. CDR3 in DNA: TGCGCCAGCAGACCACCCGGGACTCCCAGCAATGAGCAGTTCTTC. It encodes CASRPPGTPSNEQFF.